The 10 T cell receptor beta chains given below trace back to one sample, sequenced in a study of T cells expressing NK-cell markers. TCRdb reanalyzed the 5' RACE reads and collapses them to one entry per CDR3 protein, without DNA. In total, the table holds over 250,000 distinct CDR3 sequences. Sequencing was performed on blood T cells: a sorted CD56 or NKG2C T cell subset, CD4+ or CD8+ T cells, or bulk PBMC T cells (not recorded which). These receptors were collected from a woman aged 18-70 years in good health.

This chain joins TRBV7-2 and TRBJ2-6; the D call of TRBD1 rests on TCRdb alone, since no DNA is present to check it. There are 15 residues in the CDR3. Germline V gives CDR1 SGHTA, CDR2 FQGNSA. The CDR3 spells CASGPWGAGANVLTF.

The gene calls are TRBV7-2 and TRBJ2-4; absent DNA, TCRdb's TRBD1 call cannot be checked. Per germline, CDR1 SGHTA and CDR2 FQGNSA. This CDR3 region has 15 residues. CDR3 region: CASSSRGQVGNIQYF.

The rearrangement joins TRBV20-1 to TRBJ2-2. CDR1 and CDR2 (germline): DFQATT, SNEGSKA (reference sequence). The CDR3 length is 13 residues. The CDR3 here is CSASAISTGELFF.

The chain combines TRBV6-5 with TRBJ2-2; TCRdb returns TRBD2, unconfirmable since there is no DNA. CDR1 is MNHEY, CDR2 SVGAGI, per germline. The CDR3 is 17 amino acids. The CDR3 protein is CASSSDRTSGDTGELFF.

The chain employs TRBV7-3 and TRBJ2-1. The CDR3 consists of 15 residues. Germline V lookup: CDR1 SGHTA, CDR2 FQGTGA. The CDR3 protein is CASSPGRDSYNEQFF.

V usage is TRBV27 and J usage is TRBJ2-2; TCRdb designates TRBD1, a call that cannot be tested without DNA. CDR3 size: 12 residues. Germline values: CDR1 MNHEY, CDR2 SMNVEV (reference sequence). The CDR3 reads CASAVGEGELFF.

V gene TRBV19 combines with J gene TRBJ2-3; TCRdb calls TRBD1, which cannot be checked without DNA. Germline lookup yields CDR1 LNHDA and CDR2 SQIVND (reference sequence). CDR3 length: 18 amino acids. The CDR3 sequence is CASSSQAPSGMGTDTQYF.

The chain recombines TRBV12-3 or TRBV12-4 with TRBJ1-1; TCRdb outputs TRBD1, but without DNA this stays unchecked. The CDR3 length is 11 residues. The CDR3: CASRRTGQAFF.

The gene calls are TRBV28 and TRBJ2-5; TCRdb's assignment of TRBD2 cannot be checked, as there is no DNA. The V gene's germline CDR1 is MDHEN and CDR2 SYDVKM. CDR3 length: 17 residues. The CDR3 is CASRSTSGRAAEETQYF.

This chain connects TRBV9 to TRBJ2-4; TCRdb calls TRBD2, which cannot be checked without DNA. Germline V gives CDR1 SGDLS, CDR2 YYNGEE. The CDR3 loop spans 16 amino acids. Here the CDR3 reads CASSVAGEGAKNIQYF.